This TCR beta chain was documented in a study of neoadjuvant anti-PD-1 for oral cavity cancer. The V end was cut by 3 bases, the J end by 3 bases, with 9 bases between. This CDR3 spans 13 amino acids. CDR1 and CDR2 (germline): SEHNR, FQNEAQ (reference sequence). Libraries were prepared by immunoSEQ multiplex PCR; TCRdb keeps only in-frame clonotypes and omits some of them. The table has approximately 12,000 clones, about 60% seen once; the top ten hold approximately 6.2%. This clonotype was sampled from a person aged 35-79 years with oral cavity squamous cell carcinoma. The donor label of this sample is uncertain. The chain recombines TRBV7-9 with TRBJ2-7; D ambiguous. Material: tumor tissue, obtained before nivolumab (anti-PD-1) treatment. The CDR3 DNA reads as TGTGCCAGCAGCTTTACAAACAGCTACGAGCAGTACTTC. This translates into CASSFTNSYEQYF.